This T cell receptor (beta chain) was sequenced for a study of glioma-infiltrating T cells (dated by TCRdb to 2016 to 2017). Context from the whole study: Glioma tissue, non-neoplastic brain tissue and matched peripheral blood mononuclear cells were used as sources from which TCR alpha- and beta-chain repertoires were sequenced. Three low-grade glioma patients, roughly eight primary glioblastoma patients, and three non-glioma patients who contributed non-neoplastic brain tissue made up the paired cohort. To gauge divergence between tissue and blood T-cell populations, every tissue-infiltrating repertoire was compared against the peripheral blood repertoire from the same patient.

CDR1 is given as MNHEY and CDR2 as SVGEGT, both from the germline V gene. The CDR3 covers 16 residues, taking in both the cysteine and the phenylalanine. Of all the DNA, just the CDR3 is kept, 48 bases in frame from base 1. TCR alpha and beta CDR3 regions were amplified with the iRepertoire nested amplicon-rescue multiplex PCR (arm-PCR) platform from RNA. The input for one-step reverse transcription and amplification was roughly 85-400 ng of tissue mRNA or PBMC total RNA. Following bead purification, Illumina adapters were added through a secondary multiplex PCR, and the libraries were then gel-purified between 200 and 400 bp. The libraries contained internal 6-nucleotide barcodes that were used for demultiplexing. Libraries were sequenced on an Illumina MiSeq with 2x220 or 2x250 nucleotide paired-end reads. In the original analysis: Paired reads were merged with FLASH 1.2.11 and aligned to the GRCh37 human genome with BWA-MEM before extracting TRA and TRB reads. V and J assignment used an IMGT-derived reference of cassette sequences and CDR3 motifs that included pseudogenes. Three-frame translation of reads was performed, and productive CDR3s were defined as those with a C...FGXG motif and no stop codons. Clonotypes were defined as unique combinations of V-J cassette pair and CDR3 amino acid sequence. Hamming distance filtering was applied to reads, with thresholds set by the sequence error rate of each sample in mapped regions. TCRdb applied fastp at Q25 and MiXCR to the public reads, then kept only in-frame beta chains. Each record represents a unique CDR3 protein, reported with the most common genes and DNA among its rows. TCRdb, not the authors, supplied the V and J calls. Across this sample there are 170,000 or so distinct CDR3 sequences, with about 47% seen only once. In total, the top ten clones hold roughly 5.5% of the sample.

Broad study findings and their caveats: VJ-independent divergence between tissue and blood was found to be below expectation in non-neoplastic patients but above expectation in all gliomas, particularly low-grade gliomas. Group comparisons rested on small numbers: three non-neoplastic, three low-grade glioma and 7 or 8 glioblastoma patients. Only a very small number of CDR3 sequences turned up in both tissue and blood, a result put down to high CDR3 diversity combined with limited sampling.

On this clonotype: It has no known antigen specificity. A much larger clone lies one base from this, so it may be a read error.

The chain is made from TRBV6-2 or TRBV6-3 and TRBJ1-1, with 11 bases matching TRBD1. The sample taken for sequencing was glioma tissue, nonneoplastic brain tissue, or PBMCs (not recorded which). This TCR derives from a human donor with low-grade glioma or glioblastoma, undergoing nonglioma brain surgery, or in good health (not recorded which). The CDR3 here reads CASSPIGQGAITEAIF. The nucleotides are TGTGCCAGCAGCCCGATCGGACAGGGGGCGATCACTGAAGCTATCTTT.